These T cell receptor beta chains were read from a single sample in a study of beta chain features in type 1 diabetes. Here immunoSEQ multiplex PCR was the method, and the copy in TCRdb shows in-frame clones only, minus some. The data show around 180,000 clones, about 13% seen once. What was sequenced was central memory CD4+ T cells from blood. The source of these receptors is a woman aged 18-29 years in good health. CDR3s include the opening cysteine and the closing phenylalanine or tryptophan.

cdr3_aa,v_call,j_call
CSVEWGTEVSYEQYF,TRBV29-1,TRBJ2-7
CASTGTGANTGELFF,TRBV25-1,TRBJ2-2
CASSLGTGNTGELFF,TRBV7-2,TRBJ2-2
CASSEDRRPYNEQFF,TRBV6-1,TRBJ2-1
CASSLSRGDYEQYF,TRBV7-9,TRBJ2-7
CASSQRSVPREGVTDTQYF,TRBV4-1,TRBJ2-3
CASSLLDGDTEAFF,TRBV5-1,TRBJ1-1
CASSIDGVTDTQYF,TRBV19,TRBJ2-3
CASGLPGQGGSTDTQYF,TRBV28,TRBJ2-3
CASSKGLLVYEQYF,TRBV2,TRBJ2-7
CASSLFSGVQFF,TRBV4-1,TRBJ2-1
CASSGSGQPLGDTQYF,TRBV7-3,TRBJ2-3
CASSLGQGAHYGYTF,TRBV7-2,TRBJ1-2
CASSLNVRDEQYF,TRBV11-2,TRBJ2-7
CASSLSGRATDTQYF,TRBV5-4,TRBJ2-3
CAWSYRGNQPQHF,TRBV30,TRBJ1-5
CSVFLRTQETQYF,TRBV29-1,TRBJ2-5
CASLRGSKNTGELFF,TRBV28,TRBJ2-2
CSVESRAGVDNEQFF,TRBV29-1,TRBJ2-1
CASTIVGTDTQYF,TRBV6-5,TRBJ2-3
CASSLRTANTGELFF,TRBV5-1,TRBJ2-2
CASSYSGGGSYNEQFF,TRBV6-5,TRBJ2-1
CASSKGRDSYNEQFF,TRBV28,TRBJ2-1
CASSLALGGSEAFF,TRBV7-9,TRBJ1-1
CASSFGTSEQETQYF,TRBV5-6,TRBJ2-5
CASRLGQGVYGYTF,TRBV6-5,TRBJ1-2
CASSRTLGDHTF,TRBV6-5,TRBJ1-2
CASSQTGGRYGYTF,TRBV18,TRBJ1-2
CASSGLGQGGNEQYF,TRBV28,TRBJ2-7